What follows is one T cell receptor beta chain and its context. Its specificity is unknown. The CDR3 totals 15 residues. V dropped 1 base and J dropped 6 bases, with 13 bases sitting between them. Germline V gives CDR1 SGHVS, CDR2 FNYEAQ. The CDR3 regions of TCR beta were amplified from RNA transcripts. Researchers ran a first-round RT-PCR on the TCR CDR3 using the HTBI primer set. TCRdb independently ran MiXCR on the multiplex PCR reads; one entry per CDR3 protein. The repertoire holds some 490,000 distinct CDR3 sequences, with about 16% as singletons. Enrolled ophthalmopathy patients presented with a Clinical Activity Score of at least 3, a NOSPECS grade of at least 4, and disease duration under 3 months. This record comes from a study of T cells in Graves' hyperthyroidism and ophthalmopathy. At the level of the study: Pretreatment peripheral blood was obtained at initial diagnosis.

Study-wide results and limits: A 13 V-J signature model discriminated ophthalmopathy versus stable hyperthyroidism.

The sequencing sample was made of blood. The genes are TRBV7-6 and TRBJ2-4; D perhaps matches TRBD2 (5 bases). This clonotype was sampled from a woman aged 25 to 39 with Graves' ophthalmopathy. Written as DNA, the CDR3 is TGTGCCAGCAGCTTAGACCCGGGATGGGGAAACATTCAGTACTTC. Translated, it gives CASSLDPGWGNIQYF.